This TCR beta chain was recorded in a study of Graves' ophthalmopathy and Graves' hyperthyroidism. As the template, RNA transcripts were used to amplify TCR beta CDR3 regions. A first-round RT-PCR used HTBI primers, followed by a second-round multiplex PCR. Each CDR3 protein is one row after TCRdb ran MiXCR on the multiplex PCR reads. The sample has some 250,000 distinct CDR3 sequences, 45% seen once. Germline CDR1 reads SGHTA; CDR2 reads FQGNSA. CDR3 length equals 14 residues. Trimming removed 4 bases from V and 9 bases from J, with 18 bases in between. This clonotype was sampled from an adult man with Graves' ophthalmopathy. The sequenced sample was peripheral blood. The V gene is TRBV7-2, the J gene TRBJ2-5; D is uncertain. The CDR3 nucleotides read TGTGCCAGCAGCTCCCCCCGACTCCCATTTGCCCAGTACTTC. Translating gives CASSSPRLPFAQYF.